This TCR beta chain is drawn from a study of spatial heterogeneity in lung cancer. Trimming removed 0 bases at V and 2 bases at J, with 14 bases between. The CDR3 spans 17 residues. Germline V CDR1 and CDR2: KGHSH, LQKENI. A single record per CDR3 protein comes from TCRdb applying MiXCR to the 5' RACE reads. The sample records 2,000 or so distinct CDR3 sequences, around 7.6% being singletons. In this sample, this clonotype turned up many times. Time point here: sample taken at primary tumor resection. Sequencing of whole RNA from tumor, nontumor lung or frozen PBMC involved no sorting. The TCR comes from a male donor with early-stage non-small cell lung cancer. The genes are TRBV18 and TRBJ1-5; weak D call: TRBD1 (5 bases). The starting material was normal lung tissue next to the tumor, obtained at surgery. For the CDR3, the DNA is TGTGCCAGCTCACCACCAATCGGGGGAATTGGCAATCAGCCCCAGCATTTT. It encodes CASSPPIGGIGNQPQHF.